The T cell receptor beta chain described here comes from a study of early T cells in non-severe SARS-CoV-2 infection. Study-wide context: Bulk RNA taken from unsorted whole blood was sequenced, leaving chains unpaired.

Study outcomes and limitations: Missing private and CD4 specificities, VDJdb matching favored anti-spike CD8 responses.

With 1 base removed from V and 6 bases from J, the gap between germline ends came to 7 bases. The length of the CDR3 is 13 residues. Germline V gene lookup returns CDR1 SNHLY and CDR2 FYNNEI. In its sample, this clonotype was seen many times. Its antigen is not known. Each single cDNA molecule received a unique molecular identifier. One entry per CDR3 protein results from TCRdb running MiXCR on the 5' RACE reads. Of about 55,000 distinct CDR3 sequences listed, around 12% were seen once; the top ten hold roughly 3.4%. V and J are TRBV2 and TRBJ1-5; maybe TRBD1 (5 bases). The clonotype originates from an adult who was a healthcare worker with PCR-confirmed SARS-CoV-2 infection or an uninfected control (not recorded which). Specimen: whole blood. The CDR3: CASSEGGSQPQHF. The CDR3 DNA follows: TGTGCCAGCAGTGAAGGGGGGAGTCAGCCCCAGCATTTT.